Each of the 24 T cell receptor beta chains below was sequenced from the same sample in a study of graft-versus-host responses after intestinal transplantation. Sequencing was performed with immunoSEQ multiplex PCR; in TCRdb, only in-frame clones are kept and a portion is missing. Here the sample spans about 70,000 clones, around 90% being singletons. No antigens are known for them. The specimen was unstimulated CD8+ T cells sorted from spleen or lymph node cells, collected before transplant. The origin of the receptors is a human donor who was the organ donor for an intestinal transplant.

This clone was detected only a few times. This chain connects TRBV7-2 to TRBJ2-3; D uncertain. Per the germline V gene, CDR1 is SGHTA and CDR2 is FQGNSA. Trimming took off 4 bases at V and 5 bases at J, with 13 bases between the two ends. This CDR3 spans 14 amino acids. CDR3 residues: CASSSPLARDTQYF. The CDR3 nucleotides are TGTGCCAGCAGCTCCCCCTTGGCTAGAGATACGCAGTATTTT.

The CDR3: CASLVILPGELFF. The CDR3, as DNA: TGTGCCAGCCTAGTCATTTTACCCGGGGAGCTGTTTTTT. The chain recombines TRBV2 with TRBJ2-2; D unclear. Trimming cost V 8 bases and J 6 bases, with 13 bases left between them. CDR1 and CDR2 from the germline V gene are SNHLY and FYNNEI. There are 13 residues in the CDR3.

V usage is TRBV15 and J usage is TRBJ2-7; 8 bases line up with TRBD1. CDR3 length equals 15 residues. Trimming removed 3 bases from V and 5 bases from J; junction bases left unmatched: 9. Germline V gene data show CDR1 as LNHNV and CDR2 as YYDKDF (reference sequence). The CDR3: CATSSLGNRGDEQYV. CDR3 sequence (DNA): TGTGCCACCAGCAGCCTGGGCAACAGGGGGGACGAGCAGTACGTC.

This clone was counted a single time. Additional DNA sequences in this sample encode the identical CDR3. This sequence joins TRBV30 and TRBJ2-7; tentative D call: TRBD1 (5 bases). V lost 1 base, J lost 0 bases, and 10 bases lay in between. CDR3 length: 14 residues. Germline V gene lookup returns CDR1 GTSNPN and CDR2 SVGIG (reference sequence). Written as DNA, the CDR3 is TGTGCCTGGAGTGAAGGGGCCGGCTCCTACGAGCAGTACGTC. This codes for CAWSEGAGSYEQYV.

Note on this clone: The junction does not match germline at one end; this may be a read error. The genes are TRBV7-7 and TRBJ2-5, with 7 bases identical to TRBD1. The CDR3 covers 15 residues. Per the germline V gene, CDR1 is SSHAT and CDR2 is FNYEAQ (reference sequence). The CDR3 DNA is TGTGCTAGCAGCTTACAGGGGATTCGAGAAGAGACCCAGTACTTC. Protein: CASSLQGIREETQYF.

J is TRBJ2-5 and V is TRBV5-1; TRBD2 matches at 8 bases. Germline CDR1 SGHRS, CDR2 YFSETQ. With 2 bases clipped from V and 5 bases from J, the junction kept 5 bases outside the gene matches. This CDR3 contains 14 residues. The CDR3 reads CASSLNSGAETQYF. As DNA, the CDR3 is TGCGCCAGCAGCTTAAATAGCGGGGCGGAGACCCAGTACTTC.

V usage is TRBV27 and J usage is TRBJ2-1; TRBD1 matches 9 bases. The germline gives CDR1 MNHEY, CDR2 SMNVEV (reference sequence). This CDR3 comprises 15 residues. V was clipped by 4 bases and J by 1 base; unmatched bases: 2. This CDR3 is CASSSGQGSYNEQFF. CDR3 nucleotides: TGTGCCAGCAGTTCGGGACAGGGATCCTACAATGAGCAGTTCTTC.

This clone was seen only once. The rearrangement joins TRBV5-6 to TRBJ1-2; no definite D call. The germline V gene has CDR1 SGHDT and CDR2 YYEEEE. The CDR3 is 14 residues long. Deletions cut 0 bases from V and 1 base from J, with 7 bases between. The CDR3 nucleotides are TGTGCCAGCAGCTTGGACGGGTTTAACTATGGCTACACCTTC. As protein: CASSLDGFNYGYTF.

The rearrangement links TRBV6-1 to TRBJ2-7, with D unresolved. V gave up 3 bases and J gave up 5 bases, with 11 bases separating them. The CDR3 covers 13 residues. The germline CDR1 and CDR2 sequences are MNHNS and SASEGT. DNA of the CDR3: TGTGCCAGCAGTGATTTGCAGGCTGACGAGCAGTACGTC. This translates into CASSDLQADEQYV.

The rearrangement links TRBV4-1 to TRBJ2-3, with TRBD2 identical over 8 bases. The ends lost 3 bases at V and 6 bases at J; junction bases unmatched: 5. This CDR3 is built from 14 residues. The germline V gene has CDR1 MGHRA and CDR2 YSYEKL. The CDR3 sequence is CASSQETSADTQYF. CDR3 coding DNA: TGCGCCAGCAGCCAGGAGACTAGCGCGGATACGCAGTATTTT.

V is TRBV11-2 and J is TRBJ2-3; no reliable D call. V was trimmed by 1 base and J by 5 bases, leaving 10 bases between them. The CDR3 consists of 14 residues. Germline V gene sequence: CDR1 SGHAT, CDR2 FQNNGV. The chain's CDR3 is CASSLAGFQDTQYF. The CDR3 DNA reads TGTGCCAGCAGCTTAGCAGGTTTTCAAGATACGCAGTATTTT.

The chain joins TRBV4-3 to TRBJ1-1; D not resolved. The germline CDR1 and CDR2 sequences are LGHNA and YSLEER. Trimming stripped 1 base from V and 12 bases from J, with 15 bases between. The CDR3 sequence is 13 residues long. Here the CDR3 DNA reads TGCGCCAGCAGCCAAGCATCTTCCTCTGAGTCTTTCTTT. Translating gives CASSQASSSESFF.

This rearrangement joins TRBV15 to TRBJ2-1; 9 bases map to TRBD1. V gave up 0 bases and J gave up 2 bases; unmatched junction bases: 5. CDR1 and CDR2 from the germline V gene are LNHNV and YYDKDF (reference sequence). This CDR3 is 17 amino acids long. In DNA form, the CDR3 reads TGTGCCACCAGCAGAGACCGGGGACAGGGTCCCTACAATGAGCAGTTCTTC. Its translation is CATSRDRGQGPYNEQFF.

This CDR3 is CASSPGTGGLEQYV. The DNA of the CDR3 is TGTGCCAGCAGTCCCGGGACAGGGGGCCTCGAGCAGTACGTC. The chain has TRBV6-5 and TRBJ2-7, with 12 bases that match TRBD1. Trimming took 5 bases from V and 6 from J; bases not matched to a gene: 5. The length of the CDR3 is 14 residues. Germline V CDR1 and CDR2: MNHEY, SVGAGI.

The chain uses TRBV7-9 and TRBJ2-3; D may be TRBD1 (7 bases). The CDR3 extends over 13 amino acids. Trimming took 2 bases from V and 9 from J, leaving 12 bases between them. From germline, CDR1 is SEHNR and CDR2 FQNEAQ (reference sequence). CDR3 region: CASSLTQGRTQYF. As DNA, the CDR3 is TGTGCCAGCAGCTTAACACAGGGGAGGACGCAGTATTTT.

In its sample, this clone was seen once. The gene calls are TRBV7-8 and TRBJ2-3; D unclear. Between the trimmed V and J ends, which lost 3 bases and 4 bases, there was a span of 5 bases. This CDR3 is built from 12 residues. Looked up from germline, CDR1 is SGHVS and CDR2 is FQNEAQ. Here the CDR3 reads CASSFSPDTQYF. The CDR3 nucleotides read TGTGCCAGCAGCTTTTCTCCAGATACGCAGTATTTT.

The V gene is TRBV7-2, the J gene TRBJ2-1; perhaps TRBD2 as D (6 bases). Germline lookup yields CDR1 SGHTA and CDR2 FQGNSA. The CDR3 covers 14 residues. The V end lost 5 bases, the J end lost 3 bases, and 11 bases lay between the germline ends. The DNA of the CDR3 is TGTGCCAGCAGCCAAGCGGGCTTCTACAATGAGCAGTTCTTC. Translated, it gives CASSQAGFYNEQFF.

V usage is TRBV6-5 and J usage is TRBJ1-6, with D possibly being TRBD1 (5 bases). This CDR3 spans 14 amino acids. The germline gives CDR1 MNHEY, CDR2 SVGAGI. Trimming stripped 6 bases from V and 6 bases from J, with 12 bases between. The CDR3, as DNA: TGTGCCAGCAGCCCCGGGACTGTTAATTCACCCCTCCACTTT. It yields the protein CASSPGTVNSPLHF.

This clone was found a few times. The rearrangement uses TRBV7-9 and TRBJ1-2; TRBD1 might be the D (6 bases). The V end lost 1 base, the J end lost 2 bases, and 8 bases lay between the germline ends. The CDR3 has 14 residues. Germline V gives CDR1 SEHNR, CDR2 FQNEAQ (reference sequence). The CDR3 here is CASSLGTENYGYTF. For the CDR3, the DNA is TGTGCCAGCAGCTTAGGGACAGAGAACTATGGCTACACCTTC.

The CDR3 sequence is CASSLQGRTEAFF. As DNA, the CDR3 is TGTGCCAGCAGCCTACAGGGGAGAACTGAAGCTTTCTTT. V usage is TRBV7-3 and J usage is TRBJ1-1; 7 positions match TRBD1. Looked up from germline, CDR1 is SGHTA and CDR2 is FQGTGA. The CDR3 length is 13 residues. The V segment lost 5 bases and the J segment 5 bases; nucleotides outside the gene matches: 5.

The genes are TRBV6-1 and TRBJ2-1, with 10 positions matching TRBD2. CDR3 length: 15 residues. Germline CDR1 is MNHNS and CDR2 is SASEGT. The trim removed 5 bases at V and 8 bases at J, leaving 9 bases unmatched. CDR3: CASSLSGGASDEQFF. CDR3 bases: TGTGCCAGCAGTTTGAGCGGGGGGGCCTCCGATGAGCAGTTCTTC.

The chain links TRBV19 to TRBJ1-2; 7 nucleotides match TRBD1. The CDR3 contains 15 residues. Germline V lookup: CDR1 LNHDA, CDR2 SQIVND (reference sequence). V lost 6 bases to trimming and J lost 6 bases; unmatched junction nucleotides: 13. Here the CDR3 DNA reads TGTGCCAGTAGGGTACCGGGACAGATATATCATGGCTACACCTTC. Translating it yields CASRVPGQIYHGYTF.

This clone was seen a handful of times. CDR3 bases: TGCGCCAGCAGCCAAGACAGAAACTATGGCTACACCTTC. Its translation: CASSQDRNYGYTF. V usage is TRBV4-3 and J usage is TRBJ1-2; D is ambiguous. This CDR3 comprises 13 residues. CDR1 is LGHNA, CDR2 YSLEER, per germline. Trimming shortened V by 0 bases and J by 2 bases, and 4 bases separated the two germline ends.

The chain joins TRBV29-1 to TRBJ1-2; 7 bases are shared with TRBD1. Germline lookup yields CDR1 SQVTM and CDR2 ANQGSEA. This CDR3 is built from 13 residues. The trim removed 8 bases at V and 6 bases at J, leaving 12 bases unmatched. This chain's CDR3 is CSTDEGTVNGYTF. In DNA, the CDR3 is TGCAGCACCGATGAAGGGACAGTTAATGGCTACACCTTC.